Listed here are 24 T cell receptor beta chains from one sample, sequenced in a study of shared clonotypes between healthy human individuals. This table comes from immunoSEQ multiplex PCR, and its TCRdb copy is limited to in-frame clones, with some not included. The sample yields 500,000 or so clones, 90% to 97% seen once. Material: naive CD4+ T cells sorted from blood. Regarding subset: CD45RA+ positively selected. These receptor sequences come from a woman aged 30 to 39 in good health.

This sequence joins TRBV5-4 and TRBJ2-5; 8 bases agree with TRBD2. The end of the DNA is better explained by TRBJ2-7, so the J call may be wrong. Looked up from germline, CDR1 is SGHNT and CDR2 is YYREEE (reference sequence). CDR3 size: 15 residues. CDR3 sequence reads: CASSTQSGSSYEQYF. CDR3 bases: TGTGCCAGCAGCACCCAGAGCGGGAGCTCCTACGAGCAGTACTTC.

The J gene is TRBJ1-5, the V gene TRBV10-3, with a tentative D call TRBD1 (5 bases). The V and J ends lost 10 bases and 7 bases respectively, with 20 bases between them. The CDR3 length is 14 residues. Germline CDR1 and CDR2: ENHRY and SYGVKD. The CDR3 region is CATWYGRRDQPQHF. CDR3 DNA sequence: TGTGCCACTTGGTATGGTCGCAGGGACCAGCCCCAGCATTTT.

This chain joins TRBV7-8 and TRBJ2-5, with D uncertain. Deletions cut 3 bases from V and 3 bases from J, with 5 bases between. This CDR3 comprises 12 residues. The germline V gene encodes CDR1 SGHVS and CDR2 FQNEAQ. CDR3: CASSFLEETQYF. The DNA for the CDR3 is TGTGCCAGCAGCTTTTTAGAAGAGACCCAGTACTTC.

The CDR3 sequence is CAWSVDVSGTEAFF. CDR3 coding DNA: TGTGCCTGGAGTGTGGACGTATCAGGGACTGAAGCTTTCTTT. This chain connects TRBV30 to TRBJ1-1, with D possibly matching TRBD1 (5 bases). The V end was cut by 0 bases, the J end by 5 bases, with 13 bases between. Germline V CDR1 and CDR2: GTSNPN, SVGIG (reference sequence). There are 14 residues in the CDR3.

In nucleotides, the CDR3 is TGTGCCAGCAGTTTGCCAGGGACCCCCGTGCATTTT. This gives the protein CASSLPGTPVHF. The chain recombines TRBV28 with TRBJ1-5, with a possible D match to TRBD1 (5 bases). The CDR3 is 12 amino acids. Trimming took off 3 bases at V and 15 bases at J, with 15 bases between the two ends. Germline-derived CDR1 and CDR2 are MDHEN and SYDVKM.

The chain couples TRBV4-1 to TRBJ2-7, with 12 bases identical to TRBD2. Germline V gene sequence: CDR1 MGHRA, CDR2 YSYEKL. V gave up 5 bases and J gave up 3 bases; unmatched junction bases: 8. There are 16 residues in the CDR3. In DNA form, the CDR3 reads TGCGCCAGCAGCAACCGACTAGCGGGAGATGTCTACGAGCAGTACTTC. It is translated as CASSNRLAGDVYEQYF.

CDR3 residues: CASSIRLSSYEQYF. As DNA, the CDR3 is TGTGCCAGTAGTATAAGGCTTAGCTCCTACGAGCAGTACTTC. This rearrangement joins TRBV19 to TRBJ2-7; D is unresolved. Looked up from germline, CDR1 is LNHDA and CDR2 is SQIVND (reference sequence). This CDR3 region has 14 residues. V shed 2 bases and J shed 0 bases, with 8 bases lying between them. Full variable domain (rest looked up from reference TRBV19 and TRBJ2-7): DGGITQSPKYLFRKEGQNVTLSCEQNLNHDAMYWYRQDPGQGLRLIYYSQIVNDFQKGDIAEGYSVSREKKESFPLTVTSAQKNPTAFYLCASSIRLSSYEQYFGPGTRLTVT.

The chain's CDR3 is CASSMGQGNTEAFF. The CDR3 nucleotides are TGTGCCAGTAGTATGGGGCAGGGAAACACTGAAGCTTTCTTT. The chain carries TRBV19 and TRBJ1-1, with TRBD1 as a possible D gene (5 bases). The germline V and J ends were trimmed by 3 bases and 2 bases, with 10 bases remaining between them. CDR3 length equals 14 residues. Germline CDR1 and CDR2: LNHDA and SQIVND (reference sequence).

The chain uses TRBV7-8 and TRBJ1-6; no definite D call. V lost 2 bases, J lost 9 bases, and 11 bases lay in between. The CDR3 consists of 14 residues. Germline CDR1 reads SGHVS; CDR2 reads FQNEAQ. This chain's CDR3 is CASSLILGSSPLHF. CDR3 bases: TGTGCCAGCAGCTTAATTCTGGGGAGTTCACCCCTCCACTTT.

The gene calls are TRBV5-4 and TRBJ2-5, with D unresolved. There are 13 residues in the CDR3. Germline CDR1 is SGHNT and CDR2 is YYREEE (reference sequence). V gave up 4 bases and J gave up 5 bases, with 12 bases separating them. The CDR3 spells CASSRARDETQYF. DNA for the CDR3: TGTGCCAGCAGCCGAGCTAGGGATGAGACCCAGTACTTC.

On this clone itself: The same CDR3 is also encoded by other DNA sequences in this sample. The chain uses TRBV28 and TRBJ2-1, with D possibly matching TRBD2 (6 bases). CDR1 and CDR2 from the germline V gene are MDHEN and SYDVKM. CDR3 length: 12 residues. Trimming removed 3 bases at V and 6 bases at J, with 6 bases between. The CDR3 spells CASSLRGNEQFF. CDR3 nucleotides: TGTGCCAGCAGTTTGCGGGGCAATGAGCAGTTCTTC.

V is TRBV5-4 and J is TRBJ2-2, with 13 positions matching TRBD2. Per germline, CDR1 SGHNT and CDR2 YYREEE (reference sequence). With V trimmed by 4 bases and J by 6 bases, 6 bases remained unmatched. The CDR3 covers 16 residues. DNA of the CDR3: TGTGCCAGCAGCGCCGGACTAGCGGGAGCGGCCGGGGAGCTGTTTTTT. Its protein is CASSAGLAGAAGELFF. Variable domain in full (rest from reference TRBV5-4 and TRBJ2-2): ETGVTQSPTHLIKTRGQQVTLRCSSQSGHNTVSWYQQALGQGPQFIFQYYREEENGRGNFPPRFSGLQFPNYSSELNVNALELDDSALYLCASSAGLAGAAGELFFGEGSRLTVL.

This rearrangement joins TRBV4-2 to TRBJ1-2; D possibly corresponds to TRBD1 (6 bases). Trimming stripped 0 bases from V and 0 bases from J, with 11 bases between. The CDR3 runs 16 residues. The germline CDR1 and CDR2 sequences are LGHNA and YNFKEQ. CDR3 sequence (DNA): TGTGCCAGCAGCCAAGAATTGGGACACCCTAACTATGGCTACACCTTC. This codes for CASSQELGHPNYGYTF.

The chain has TRBV10-3 and TRBJ2-7; 8 bases are shared with TRBD1. The V gene end was trimmed by 7 bases and the J gene end by 3 bases; junction bases not matched to a gene: 14. Per the germline V gene, CDR1 is ENHRY and CDR2 is SYGVKD. The CDR3 loop spans 16 amino acids. The CDR3 DNA sequence: TGTGCCATCAACGGGGGTGGGGACAGGCCTTACTACGAGCAGTACTTC. Its protein product is CAINGGGDRPYYEQYF.

The table lists this clone with a count of one. The gene calls are TRBV5-1 and TRBJ2-3, with D hard to call. CDR1 SGHRS and CDR2 YFSETQ come from the germline V gene. V shed 0 bases and J shed 1 base, with 9 bases lying between them. CDR3 length: 15 residues. CDR3 coding DNA: TGCGCCAGCAGCTTGGCGGGTGTAGGCACAGATACGCAGTATTTT. It encodes CASSLAGVGTDTQYF.

This sequence joins TRBV9 and TRBJ2-3; 11 bases fit TRBD2. This CDR3 contains 16 residues. The ends lost 3 bases at V and 3 bases at J; junction bases unmatched: 6. Per the germline V gene, CDR1 is SGDLS and CDR2 is YYNGEE. The CDR3 is CASSATGTSGTDTQYF. In nucleotides, the CDR3 is TGTGCCAGCAGCGCCACCGGGACTAGCGGTACAGATACGCAGTATTTT.

This clone was picked up one time. This sequence joins TRBV5-4 and TRBJ2-7; 10 bases match TRBD2. Trimming took 4 bases from V and 4 from J; bases not matched to a gene: 17. The CDR3 extends over 18 amino acids. CDR1 and CDR2 from the germline V gene are SGHNT and YYREEE (reference sequence). The chain's CDR3 is CASSPRGLDLAGAYEQYF. CDR3 bases: TGTGCCAGCAGCCCTCGAGGTTTGGATCTAGCGGGAGCTTACGAGCAGTACTTC.

This chain uses TRBV5-8 with TRBJ2-7; tentative D call: TRBD2 (5 bases). In germline, CDR1 is SGHTS, CDR2 YDEGEE. CDR3 length equals 15 residues. The V and J ends lost 2 bases and 3 bases respectively, with 15 bases between them. CDR3 sequence reads: CASSFSHSGGYEQYF. The CDR3 region has the DNA TGTGCCAGCAGCTTCAGCCACAGTGGAGGCTACGAGCAGTACTTC. Full variable domain (rest looked up from reference TRBV5-8 and TRBJ2-7): EAGVTQSPTHLIKTRGQQATLRCSPISGHTSVYWYQQALGLGLQFLLWYDEGEERNRGNFPPRFSGRQFPNYSSELNVNALELEDSALYLCASSFSHSGGYEQYFGPGTRLTVT.

This chain connects TRBV9 to TRBJ2-1, with TRBD2 identical over 9 bases. CDR1 SGDLS and CDR2 YYNGEE come from the germline V gene. There are 17 residues in the CDR3. With V trimmed by 4 bases and J by 6 bases, 14 bases remained unmatched. The CDR3 protein is CASSPRWAREGPNEQFF. Here the CDR3 DNA reads TGTGCCAGCAGCCCAAGGTGGGCGCGGGAGGGGCCCAATGAGCAGTTCTTC.

This clone was counted a single time. The gene calls are TRBV13 and TRBJ1-4; a possible D gene is TRBD1 (5 bases). Germline CDR1 and CDR2: PRHDT and FYEKMQ (reference sequence). The length of the CDR3 is 14 residues. The germline V and J ends were trimmed by 0 bases and 7 bases, with 9 bases remaining between them. CDR3 loop: CASSLGRGSEKLFF. For the CDR3, the DNA is TGTGCCAGCAGCTTAGGTAGGGGAAGTGAAAAACTGTTTTTT.

The CDR3 reads CASSLQGKNTEAFF. In DNA form, the CDR3 reads TGTGCCAGCAGCCTGCAGGGTAAGAACACTGAAGCTTTCTTT. The chain has TRBV7-2 and TRBJ1-1; a weak D match, TRBD1 (5 bases). Trimming took off 5 bases at V and 1 base at J, with 11 bases between the two ends. Germline V gene sequence: CDR1 SGHTA, CDR2 FQGNSA. The CDR3 runs 14 residues.

J is TRBJ2-7 and V is TRBV27; TRBD1 matches at 9 bases. Looked up from germline, CDR1 is MNHEY and CDR2 is SMNVEV (reference sequence). V gave up 6 bases and J gave up 1 base; unmatched junction bases: 4. The CDR3 runs to 14 residues. In DNA, the CDR3 is TGTGCCAGCAGAGACAGGGGGATATCCTACGAGCAGTACTTC. It yields the protein CASRDRGISYEQYF.

This clone was found once. This chain uses TRBV28 with TRBJ1-3; 9 bases fit TRBD1. The germline gives CDR1 MDHEN, CDR2 SYDVKM. The CDR3 contains 16 residues. The V and J ends lost 1 base and 3 bases, in that order; junction bases with no gene match: 4. The CDR3 DNA follows: TGTGCCAGCAGTTTATACCGGACAGGGGTTGGAAACACCATATATTTT. This codes for CASSLYRTGVGNTIYF. Full variable domain (missing parts from reference TRBV28 and TRBJ1-3): DVKVTQSSRYLVKRTGEKVFLECVQDMDHENMFWYRQDPGLGLRLIYFSYDVKMKEKGDIPEGYSVSREKKERFSLILESASTNQTSMYLCASSLYRTGVGNTIYFGEGSWLTVV.

V usage is TRBV19 and J usage is TRBJ2-2; 10 positions match TRBD2. After removal of 0 bases from V and 7 bases from J, the junction contained 5 bases not matched to a gene. CDR3 length: 16 residues. The germline gives CDR1 LNHDA, CDR2 SQIVND (reference sequence). CDR3: CASSIDLAGEIGELFF. CDR3 coding DNA: TGTGCCAGTAGTATAGATCTAGCGGGAGAAATCGGGGAGCTGTTTTTT.